This passage covers 16 T cell receptor beta chains from one sample sequenced in a study of T cells in Graves' hyperthyroidism and ophthalmopathy. Amplified TCR beta CDR3 regions came from RNA transcripts. RT-PCR in the first round (using the HTBI primer set) targeted the TCR CDR3. MiXCR, run by TCRdb on the multiplex PCR reads, gives a single entry per CDR3 protein. Counted here are about 570,000 distinct CDR3 sequences, approximately 15% occurring once; the ten biggest clones make up approximately 15%. Source material: blood. Receptor source: a woman aged 35 to 49 with Graves' hyperthyroidism.

The table lists this clonotype with a few counts. This chain uses TRBV19 with TRBJ1-5, with TRBD1 identical over 7 bases. Germline V gives CDR1 LNHDA, CDR2 SQIVND (reference sequence). J gave up 1 base and V 4 bases, and 4 bases lay outside the gene matches. The CDR3 runs 15 residues. As DNA, the CDR3 is TGTGCCAGTAGTACACAGGGGCTAAGCAATCAGCCCCAGCATTTT. It encodes CASSTQGLSNQPQHF.

This clonotype was seen more than once but under ten times. This chain uses TRBV20-1 with TRBJ1-1; 10 positions agree with TRBD1. Germline CDR1 DFQATT, CDR2 SNEGSKA (reference sequence). The CDR3 is 14 amino acids. Trimming at V came to 3 bases and at J to 0 bases, leaving 1 base not matched to a gene. The DNA of the CDR3 is TGCAGTGCTAGCGGGACAGGGGTGAACACTGAAGCTTTCTTT. It translates to CSASGTGVNTEAFF.

The J gene is TRBJ1-4, the V gene TRBV20-1; possibly TRBD1 for D (5 bases). The CDR3 extends over 15 amino acids. Trimming left V 3 bases short and J 4 bases short, with 15 bases between. Germline V gene sequence: CDR1 DFQATT, CDR2 SNEGSKA (reference sequence). The DNA of the CDR3 is TGCAGTGCTAGTACAGGAACTATAAGTAATGAAAAACTGTTTTTT. The encoded protein is CSASTGTISNEKLFF.

This clonotype came up many times. V is TRBV28 and J is TRBJ2-3; D might be TRBD1 or TRBD2, each matching 5 bases. The CDR3 extends over 16 amino acids. Germline CDR1 and CDR2: MDHEN and SYDVKM. Trimming cost V 6 bases and J 4 bases, with 20 bases left between them. The CDR3 coding sequence is TGTGCCAGCAGCTCCGGCGGTCCAGGGCGGGCAGATACGCAGTATTTT. Encoded protein: CASSSGGPGRADTQYF.

This clonotype was observed at least ten times. The genes are TRBV28 and TRBJ2-1; D is possibly TRBD2 (6 bases). Looked up from germline, CDR1 is MDHEN and CDR2 is SYDVKM. Trimming shortened V by 4 bases and J by 3 bases, and 13 bases separated the two germline ends. There are 15 residues in the CDR3. The CDR3, as DNA: TGTGCCAGCAGTTCGACTAGGGCCCGCTACAATGAGCAGTTCTTC. Translated, it gives CASSSTRARYNEQFF.

In this sample, this clonotype turned up many times. CDR3 in amino acids: CASRQGGGTTEAFF. DNA of the CDR3: TGTGCCAGCAGGCAGGGTGGGGGAACCACTGAAGCTTTCTTT. V is TRBV12-3 or TRBV12-4 and J is TRBJ1-1, with a tentative D call TRBD1 (5 bases). V lost 6 bases to trimming and J lost 4 bases, with 15 bases between them. The CDR3 covers 14 residues.

This clonotype showed up many times. The genes are TRBV10-3 and TRBJ2-3, with a possible D match to TRBD2 (5 bases). The germline V gene has CDR1 ENHRY and CDR2 SYGVKD. The CDR3 is 12 amino acids. Between the trimmed V and J ends, which lost 3 bases and 4 bases, there was a span of 5 bases. As DNA, the CDR3 is TGTGCCATCAGTGATAGCGCAGATACGCAGTATTTT. It is translated as CAISDSADTQYF.

This clonotype has a count of ten or more. The chain carries TRBV18 and TRBJ1-1, with a weak D call TRBD1 (5 bases). The CDR3 is 15 residues long. Between the trimmed V and J ends, which lost 4 bases and 0 bases, there was a span of 12 bases. Germline CDR1 and CDR2: KGHSH and LQKENI. CDR3 amino acids: CASSLPGTVNTEAFF. CDR3 in DNA: TGTGCCAGCTCACTGCCCGGGACGGTGAACACTGAAGCTTTCTTT.

In its sample, this clonotype was seen many times. This chain uses TRBV14 with TRBJ2-7; maybe TRBD1 (5 bases). From germline, CDR1 is SGHDN and CDR2 FVKESK. Trimming stripped 4 bases from V and 6 bases from J, with 10 bases between. This CDR3 is built from 12 residues. This CDR3 reads CASSRIRAEQYF. CDR3 nucleotides: TGTGCCAGCAGCCGGATCAGGGCCGAGCAGTACTTC.

The chain links TRBV30 to TRBJ1-2; D might be TRBD1 (6 bases). The CDR3 contains 12 residues. Deletions cut 1 base from V and 6 bases from J, with 9 bases between. Germline CDR1 and CDR2: GTSNPN and SVGIG (reference sequence). The CDR3: CAWSGTADGYTF. The CDR3 DNA is TGTGCCTGGAGTGGGACAGCAGATGGCTACACCTTC.

This sequence joins TRBV20-1 and TRBJ2-4; TRBD1 might be the D (6 bases). Germline CDR1 DFQATT, CDR2 SNEGSKA (reference sequence). Trimming removed 5 bases from V and 0 bases from J, with 17 bases in between. The CDR3 sequence is 16 residues long. The chain's CDR3 is CSASLPGTLAKNIQYF. CDR3 bases: TGCAGTGCTTCCCTCCCCGGGACACTAGCCAAAAACATTCAGTACTTC.

The table lists this clonotype with many counts. The V gene is TRBV6-1, the J gene TRBJ1-1; unclear D gene. This CDR3 has 14 residues. Deletions cut 4 bases from V and 4 bases from J, with 13 bases between. Germline assignment: CDR1 MNHNS and CDR2 SASEGT. The DNA for the CDR3 is TGTGCCAGCAGTGTCGAGCCCACGGGCACTGAAGCTTTCTTT. It codes for CASSVEPTGTEAFF.

This clonotype has a count of ten or more. The chain uses TRBV7-8 and TRBJ2-7; TRBD2 matches at 11 bases. This CDR3 is 15 amino acids long. Trimming cost V 5 bases and J 7 bases; bases outside gene matches: 10. Per the germline V gene, CDR1 is SGHVS and CDR2 is FQNEAQ. The CDR3 region has the DNA TGTGCCAGCAGCCCCGGGACTAGCGGCCCCGGGGAGCAGTACTTC. It encodes CASSPGTSGPGEQYF. Supplemented by reference TRBV7-8 and TRBJ2-7, the full variable domain reads GAGVSQSPRYKVAKRGQDVALRCDPISGHVSLFWYQQALGQGPEFLTYFQNEAQLDKSGLPSDRFFAERPEGSVSTLKIQRTQQEDSAVYLCASSPGTSGPGEQYFGPGTRLTVT.

This clonotype was recorded a few times. The chain carries TRBV20-1 and TRBJ1-2; D gene ambiguous. Between the trimmed V and J ends, which lost 6 bases and 1 base, there was a span of 12 bases. Germline V gives CDR1 DFQATT, CDR2 SNEGSKA (reference sequence). The CDR3 sequence is 13 residues long. The DNA of the CDR3 is TGCAGTGCCCCCCAGACAATTAACTATGGCTACACCTTC. As protein: CSAPQTINYGYTF.

The table lists this clonotype with many counts. This chain links TRBV6-1 with TRBJ2-1; D is uncertain. This CDR3 spans 10 amino acids. Germline CDR1 MNHNS, CDR2 SASEGT. With 7 bases removed from V and 6 bases from J, the gap between germline ends came to 4 bases. CDR3 amino acids: CASNSNEQFF. The CDR3 DNA sequence: TGTGCCAGCAACAGCAATGAGCAGTTCTTC.

This chain's CDR3 is CSVEDRGYTEAFF. CDR3 nucleotide sequence: TGCAGCGTTGAAGATAGGGGGTACACTGAAGCTTTCTTT. This rearrangement joins TRBV29-1 to TRBJ1-1; maybe TRBD1 (6 bases). Trimming left V 0 bases short and J 3 bases short, with 8 bases between. Looked up from germline, CDR1 is SQVTM and CDR2 is ANQGSEA. This CDR3 has 13 amino acids.